These 25 T cell receptor beta chains came from one sample sequenced in a study of blood T cells in healthy people across ages. Through a sample-barcoded 5' primer and a J-beta primer mix, a second PCR was run for about 6 to 11 cycles. TCRdb reprocessed the 5' RACE reads with MiXCR, giving one entry per CDR3 protein. Here the sample spans under 800,000 distinct CDR3 sequences, over 20% being singletons. The sample taken for sequencing was blood. The receptors come from a man aged 70-80 years in good health.

In its sample, this clonotype was seen a few times. The J gene is TRBJ2-7, the V gene TRBV11-2; TRBD2 agrees at 10 bases. The J call is in doubt because the DNA end fits TRBJ2-1 better. Germline loops: CDR1 SGHAT, CDR2 FQNNGV. The CDR3 has 15 residues. The CDR3 sequence: CASSLDSSGSNEQFF. In nucleotides, the CDR3 is TGTGCCAGCAGCTTAGATTCTAGCGGGAGCAATGAGCAGTTCTTC.

There are many counts of this clonotype. V gene TRBV5-1 combines with J gene TRBJ2-1; 8 nucleotides match TRBD2. Per the germline V gene, CDR1 is SGHRS and CDR2 is YFSETQ. This CDR3 has 15 residues. J lost 0 bases, V lost 5 bases, and 4 bases had no gene match. The CDR3 bases are TGCGCCAGCAGTCCCGGGACTAGCTCCTACAATGAGCAGTTCTTC. This codes for CASSPGTSSYNEQFF.

V and J are TRBV3-1 and TRBJ2-7; no reliable D call. Trimming took off 0 bases at V and 5 bases at J, with 14 bases between the two ends. The CDR3 spans 15 residues. CDR1 LGHDT and CDR2 YNNKEL come from the germline V gene (reference sequence). The DNA of the CDR3 is TGTGCCAGCAGCCAAGATAGAACCCCCAGCGACGAGCAGTACTTC. It yields the protein CASSQDRTPSDEQYF.

The chain recombines TRBV7-9 with TRBJ2-5; D gene ambiguous. The CDR3 runs 15 residues. Trimming took 3 bases from V and 7 from J, leaving 18 bases between them. From germline, CDR1 is SEHNR and CDR2 FQNEAQ (reference sequence). CDR3 nucleotides: TGTGCCAGCAGCTTTTCTGGGCGCGGTGTGGGGACCCAGTACTTC. Its translation is CASSFSGRGVGTQYF. The whole variable domain, filled in from reference TRBV7-9 and TRBJ2-5, reads DTGVSQNPRHKITKRGQNVTFRCDPISEHNRLYWYRQTLGQGPEFLTYFQNEAQLEKSRLLSDRFSAERPKGSFSTLEIQRTEQGDSAMYLCASSFSGRGVGTQYFGPGTRLLVL.

J is TRBJ2-1 and V is TRBV27; unclear D gene. Germline V CDR1 and CDR2: MNHEY, SMNVEV (reference sequence). The CDR3 sequence is 15 residues long. Between the trimmed V and J ends, which lost 3 bases and 5 bases, there was a span of 14 bases. CDR3 amino acids: CASSLSLGGDNEQFF. The CDR3 bases are TGTGCCAGCAGTTTGTCCCTGGGCGGAGACAATGAGCAGTTCTTC.

This clonotype was counted ten times or more. This chain uses TRBV20-1 with TRBJ1-1, with TRBD1 matching 8 bases. V lost 3 bases to trimming and J lost 9 bases; unmatched junction nucleotides: 12. The CDR3 consists of 14 residues. The V gene's germline CDR1 is DFQATT and CDR2 SNEGSKA (reference sequence). The CDR3 spells CSASEGQVRGKAFF. For the CDR3, the DNA is TGCAGTGCTAGCGAGGGACAGGTTAGGGGAAAAGCTTTCTTT.

This clonotype appeared a few times. CDR3 coding DNA: TGCAGCGTTGCCGGGGGAGCCTACAATGAGCAGTTCTTC. Protein sequence: CSVAGGAYNEQFF. The gene calls are TRBV29-1 and TRBJ2-1; D is possibly TRBD2 (6 bases). CDR3 length equals 13 residues. V lost 4 bases to trimming and J lost 2 bases, with 9 bases between them. The germline V gene encodes CDR1 SQVTM and CDR2 ANQGSEA.

At least ten counts were recorded for this clonotype. V and J are TRBV6-5 and TRBJ2-5, with 8 nucleotides matching TRBD1. CDR3 length: 13 residues. Trimming cost V 5 bases and J 4 bases; bases outside gene matches: 3. The germline CDR1 and CDR2 sequences are MNHEY and SVGAGI. CDR3 amino acids: CASSRQGPETQYF. The CDR3 DNA follows: TGTGCCAGCAGTAGACAGGGGCCAGAGACCCAGTACTTC.

This clonotype came up a few times. The chain combines TRBV20-1 with TRBJ1-5; D not certain. The CDR3 length is 16 residues. V lost 0 bases and J lost 4, with 16 bases in between. CDR1 and CDR2 from the germline V gene are DFQATT and SNEGSKA (reference sequence). The CDR3 region has the DNA TGCAGTGCTAGAGATTCCGGGCACCGGCTTAATCAGCCCCAGCATTTT. This codes for CSARDSGHRLNQPQHF.

This chain links TRBV20-1 with TRBJ2-3; TRBD1 is a possible D gene (7 bases). Looked up from germline, CDR1 is DFQATT and CDR2 is SNEGSKA (reference sequence). V lost 3 bases, J lost 4 bases, and 14 bases lay in between. This CDR3 comprises 14 residues. CDR3 DNA sequence: TGCAGTGCTAGGGTCCAGGGGGGCCCAGATACGCAGTATTTT. It translates to CSARVQGGPDTQYF.

As regards this clonotype: An end of the junction differs from the germline gene, which may be a read error. The J gene is TRBJ1-4, the V gene TRBV28; the D gene is possibly TRBD1 (5 bases). There are 16 residues in the CDR3. Germline CDR1 and CDR2: MDHEN and SYDVKM. CDR3 protein: CASSSPPQVVNEKPFF. The CDR3 coding sequence is TGTGCCAGCAGTTCCCCCCCACAGGTGGTTAATGAAAAACCGTTTTTT.

The V call is TRBV2, the J call TRBJ2-5; D is uncertain. Trimming took off 7 bases at V and 4 bases at J, with 7 bases between the two ends. The CDR3 totals 11 residues. Germline lookup yields CDR1 SNHLY and CDR2 FYNNEI. This CDR3 reads CASTRVETQYF. CDR3 DNA sequence: TGTGCCAGCACAAGGGTAGAGACCCAGTACTTC.

This chain uses TRBV7-2 with TRBJ2-5, with D possibly being TRBD2 (5 bases). TRBJ2-1 explains the end of the DNA better; the J call may be wrong. The CDR3 spans 13 residues. Germline V gives CDR1 SGHTA, CDR2 FQGNSA. This CDR3 reads CASSTPFGVEQFF. DNA of the CDR3: TGTGCCAGCAGCACCCCCTTCGGGGTTGAGCAGTTCTTC.

The CDR3 nucleotides read TGTGCCAGCAGCTTAGAGGCGGGGTACGGGGAGCTGTTTTTT. Its protein product is CASSLEAGYGELFF. The chain recombines TRBV7-9 with TRBJ2-2, with D perhaps TRBD2 (6 bases). V lost 1 base and J 7 bases, leaving 10 bases between the germline ends. Per the germline V gene, CDR1 is SEHNR and CDR2 is FQNEAQ (reference sequence). There are 14 residues in the CDR3. The entire variable domain, with the rest obtained from reference TRBV7-9 and TRBJ2-2, is as follows: DTGVSQNPRHKITKRGQNVTFRCDPISEHNRLYWYRQTLGQGPEFLTYFQNEAQLEKSRLLSDRFSAERPKGSFSTLEIQRTEQGDSAMYLCASSLEAGYGELFFGEGSRLTVL.

This clonotype was detected many times. This sequence joins TRBV4-1 and TRBJ2-3; tentatively, D is TRBD2 (5 bases). The CDR3 contains 14 residues. Per the germline V gene, CDR1 is MGHRA and CDR2 is YSYEKL. The V and J ends lost 3 bases and 6 bases respectively, with 13 bases between them. DNA of the CDR3: TGCGCCAGCAGCCACCCCGGGGTTGTCGATACGCAGTATTTT. Translating it yields CASSHPGVVDTQYF.

The rearrangement uses TRBV6-5 and TRBJ2-4; D gene unclear. CDR1 and CDR2 (germline): MNHEY, SVGAGI. Trimming removed 6 bases from V and 5 bases from J, with 11 bases in between. This CDR3 spans 13 amino acids. CDR3 protein: CASRATSQNIQYF. For the CDR3, the DNA is TGTGCCAGCAGGGCGACGTCCCAAAACATTCAGTACTTC.

This rearrangement joins TRBV12-3 or TRBV12-4 to TRBJ2-7, with D tentatively TRBD1 (6 bases). Deletions cut 5 bases from V and 2 bases from J, with 16 bases between. This CDR3 is 15 amino acids long. This CDR3 reads CASSPTGRTPYEQYF. Written as DNA, the CDR3 is TGTGCCAGCAGTCCCACAGGGCGAACTCCCTACGAGCAGTACTTC.

This chain connects TRBV10-3 to TRBJ1-4; D unresolved. Trimming removed 0 bases from V and 0 bases from J, with 5 bases in between. The germline CDR1 and CDR2 sequences are ENHRY and SYGVKD. This CDR3 is 15 amino acids long. CDR3 in amino acids: CAISESASTNEKLFF. Here the CDR3 DNA reads TGTGCCATCAGTGAGTCGGCCTCAACTAATGAAAAACTGTTTTTT.

This clonotype was detected ten times or more. DNA for the CDR3: TGTGCCAGCAGCACCCGGACTAGCGGCCTTTACAATGAGCAGTTCTTC. Protein product: CASSTRTSGLYNEQFF. The chain couples TRBV3-1 to TRBJ2-1; 10 bases are shared with TRBD2. CDR1 and CDR2 from the germline V gene are LGHDT and YNNKEL (reference sequence). V trimming: 5 bases; J trimming: 4 bases; junction bases outside the gene matches: 8. The CDR3 runs 16 residues.

CDR3 in amino acids: CASSVRDHYGYTF. Here the CDR3 DNA reads TGTGCCAGCAGCGTCCGGGACCACTATGGCTACACCTTC. The J gene is TRBJ1-2, the V gene TRBV5-6, with a weak D call TRBD1 (5 bases). The V gene lost 4 bases and the J gene lost 3 bases, with 10 bases spanning the gap. The CDR3 consists of 13 residues. Per germline, CDR1 SGHDT and CDR2 YYEEEE.

The chain joins TRBV20-1 to TRBJ1-6; TRBD1 matches 8 bases. This CDR3 is built from 16 residues. Trimming took 0 bases from V and 11 from J; bases not matched to a gene: 12. Germline V gene lookup returns CDR1 DFQATT and CDR2 SNEGSKA (reference sequence). CDR3 sequence (DNA): TGCAGTGCTAGAGAGAGTTCGGACAGGGACTATACACCCCTCCACTTT. Translated: CSARESSDRDYTPLHF.

On this clonotype: One end of the junction does not line up with germline, which may come from a read error. The chain recombines TRBV5-8 with TRBJ2-1; a possible D gene is TRBD2 (5 bases). Looked up from germline, CDR1 is SGHTS and CDR2 is YDEGEE. The CDR3 is 13 residues long. For the CDR3, the DNA is TGTGCCTGCAGCTTGAGGGAGCCTACTGAGCAGTTCTTC. It specifies CACSLREPTEQFF.

The V and J genes are TRBV10-1 and TRBJ1-5; 7 nucleotides agree with TRBD1. Trimming took 5 bases from V and 3 from J; bases not matched to a gene: 4. The CDR3 runs 14 residues. The germline V gene encodes CDR1 WNHNN and CDR2 SYGVQD (reference sequence). The CDR3 protein is CASSIQGNNQPQHF. The CDR3 DNA is TGCGCCAGCAGTATACAGGGGAACAATCAGCCCCAGCATTTT.

The chain recombines TRBV5-6 with TRBJ2-5; 12 bases fit TRBD2. The CDR3 covers 18 residues. V lost 4 bases to trimming and J lost 4 bases; unmatched junction nucleotides: 14. Germline V lookup: CDR1 SGHDT, CDR2 YYEEEE. The CDR3 region is CASSVRPWTSGTAETQYF. CDR3 nucleotides: TGTGCCAGCAGCGTACGACCGTGGACTAGCGGGACAGCAGAGACCCAGTACTTC.

The V gene is TRBV29-1, the J gene TRBJ1-1; maybe TRBD1 (6 bases). There are 13 residues in the CDR3. Germline CDR1 SQVTM, CDR2 ANQGSEA. The V gene lost 4 bases and the J gene lost 4 bases, with 13 bases spanning the gap. CDR3 sequence: CSVGYREGTEAFF. Here the CDR3 DNA reads TGCAGCGTTGGATACAGGGAAGGCACTGAAGCTTTCTTT.